This T cell receptor (beta chain) was sequenced during a study of blood T cell repertoires in COVID-19. Original processing methods: It was from reference gene primer amplification that nucleated cell counts were estimated. Repertoires were generated with immunoSEQ multiplex PCR, while TCRdb's copy carries only in-frame clones and drops some. That table gives V, J and clone size, and the DNA gave D and trimming. The table has about 360,000 clones, approximately 86% seen once. V lost 6 bases to trimming and J lost 4 bases; unmatched junction nucleotides: 5. The germline gives CDR1 MDHEN, CDR2 SYDVKM. This CDR3 region has 14 residues.

V is TRBV28 and J is TRBJ1-5, with 8 bases aligning to TRBD1. The sample consisted of peripheral blood. The sequence was collected from a human donor in a cohort sampled during active COVID-19. CDR3 DNA: TGTGCCAGCAGACCTACAGGGGGGAATCAGCCCCAGCATTTT. As protein: CASRPTGGNQPQHF.